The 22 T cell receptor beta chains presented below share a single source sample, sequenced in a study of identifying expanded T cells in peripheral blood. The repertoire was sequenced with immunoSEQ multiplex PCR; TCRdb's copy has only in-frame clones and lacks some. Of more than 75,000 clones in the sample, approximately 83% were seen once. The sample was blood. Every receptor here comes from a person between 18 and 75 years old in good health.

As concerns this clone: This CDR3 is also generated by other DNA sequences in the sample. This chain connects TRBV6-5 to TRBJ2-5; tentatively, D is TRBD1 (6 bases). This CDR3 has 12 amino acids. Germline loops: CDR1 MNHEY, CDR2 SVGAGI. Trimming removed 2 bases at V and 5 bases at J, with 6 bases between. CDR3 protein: CASSYRGETQYF. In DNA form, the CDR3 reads TGTGCCAGCAGTTACAGGGGGGAGACCCAGTACTTC.

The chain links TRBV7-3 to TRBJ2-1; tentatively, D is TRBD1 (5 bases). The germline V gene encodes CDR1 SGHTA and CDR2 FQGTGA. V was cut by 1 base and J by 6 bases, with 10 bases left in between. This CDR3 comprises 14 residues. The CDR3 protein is CASSLSDSSNEQFF. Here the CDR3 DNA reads TGTGCCAGCAGCTTAAGCGACAGTTCCAATGAGCAGTTCTTC. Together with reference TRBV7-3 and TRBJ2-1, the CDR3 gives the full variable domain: GAGVSQTPSNKVTEKGKYVELRCDPISGHTALYWYRQSLGQGPEFLIYFQGTGAADDSGLPNDRFFAVRPEGSVSTLKIQRTERGDSAVYLCASSLSDSSNEQFFGPGTRLTVL.

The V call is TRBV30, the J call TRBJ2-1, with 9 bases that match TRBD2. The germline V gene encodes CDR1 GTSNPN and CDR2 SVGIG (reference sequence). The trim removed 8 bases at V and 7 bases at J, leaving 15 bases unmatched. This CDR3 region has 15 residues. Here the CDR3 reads CARDLLAGGSNEQFF. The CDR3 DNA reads TGTGCCCGCGACCTCCTGGCGGGGGGGAGTAATGAGCAGTTCTTC.

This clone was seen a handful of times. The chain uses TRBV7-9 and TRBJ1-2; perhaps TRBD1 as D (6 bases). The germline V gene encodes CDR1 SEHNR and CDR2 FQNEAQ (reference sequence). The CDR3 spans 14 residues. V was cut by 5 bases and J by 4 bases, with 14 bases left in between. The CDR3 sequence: CASSTDRWGYGYTF. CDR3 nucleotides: TGTGCCAGCAGCACCGACAGGTGGGGCTATGGCTACACCTTC.

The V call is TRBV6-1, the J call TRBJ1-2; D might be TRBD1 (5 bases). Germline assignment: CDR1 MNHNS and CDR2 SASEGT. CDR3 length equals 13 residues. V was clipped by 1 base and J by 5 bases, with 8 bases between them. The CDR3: CASSEGGPYGYTF. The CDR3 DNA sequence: TGTGCCAGCAGTGAAGGGGGCCCTTATGGCTACACCTTC.

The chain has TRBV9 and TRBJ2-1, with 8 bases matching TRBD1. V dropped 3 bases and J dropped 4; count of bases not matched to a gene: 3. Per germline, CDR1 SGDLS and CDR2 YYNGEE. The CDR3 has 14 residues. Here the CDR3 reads CASSEQGDYNEQFF. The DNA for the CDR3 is TGTGCCAGCAGCGAACAGGGGGATTACAATGAGCAGTTCTTC.

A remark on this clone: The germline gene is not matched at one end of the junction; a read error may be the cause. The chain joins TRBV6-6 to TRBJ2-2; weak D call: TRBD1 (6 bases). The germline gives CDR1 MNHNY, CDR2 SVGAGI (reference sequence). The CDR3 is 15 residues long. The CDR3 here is CASSYGQGSTEELFF. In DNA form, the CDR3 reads TGTGCCAGCAGTTACGGTCAGGGGAGCACCGAGGAGCTGTTTTTT.

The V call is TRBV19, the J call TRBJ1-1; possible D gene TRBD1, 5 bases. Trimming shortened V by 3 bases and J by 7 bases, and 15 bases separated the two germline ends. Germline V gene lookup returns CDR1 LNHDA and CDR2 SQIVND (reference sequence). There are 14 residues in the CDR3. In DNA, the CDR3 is TGTGCCAGTAGTATTCGGGACGGGTCACTTGAAGCTTTCTTT. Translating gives CASSIRDGSLEAFF.

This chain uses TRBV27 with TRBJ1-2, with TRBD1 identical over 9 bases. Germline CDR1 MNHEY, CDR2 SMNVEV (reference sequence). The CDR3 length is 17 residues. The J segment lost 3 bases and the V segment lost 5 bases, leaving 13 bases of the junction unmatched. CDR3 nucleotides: TGTGCCAGCAGTCCACTCACAGGGGGCCCTATAGACTATGGCTACACCTTC. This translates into CASSPLTGGPIDYGYTF.

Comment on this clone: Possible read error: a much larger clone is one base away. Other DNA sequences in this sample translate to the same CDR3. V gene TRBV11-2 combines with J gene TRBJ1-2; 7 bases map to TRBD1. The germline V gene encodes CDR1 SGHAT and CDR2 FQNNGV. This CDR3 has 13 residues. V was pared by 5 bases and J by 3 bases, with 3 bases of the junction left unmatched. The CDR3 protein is CASSPGQDYGYTF. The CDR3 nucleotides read TGTGCCAGCAGCCCCGGACAGGACTATGGCTACACCTTC.

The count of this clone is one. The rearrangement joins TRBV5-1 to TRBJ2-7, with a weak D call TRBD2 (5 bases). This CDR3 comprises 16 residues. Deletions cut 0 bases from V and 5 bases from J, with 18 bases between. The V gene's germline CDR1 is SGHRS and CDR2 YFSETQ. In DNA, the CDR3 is TGCGCCAGCAGCTTGGCCGGACTTAATACTAAGCACGAGCAGTACTTC. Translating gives CASSLAGLNTKHEQYF.

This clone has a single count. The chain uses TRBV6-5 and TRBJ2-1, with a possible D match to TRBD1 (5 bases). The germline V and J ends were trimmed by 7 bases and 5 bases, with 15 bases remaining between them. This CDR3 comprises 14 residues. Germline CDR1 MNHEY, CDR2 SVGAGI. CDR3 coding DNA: TGTGCCAGCACTCGGTATGGGGCCAACAATGAGCAGTTCTTC. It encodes CASTRYGANNEQFF.

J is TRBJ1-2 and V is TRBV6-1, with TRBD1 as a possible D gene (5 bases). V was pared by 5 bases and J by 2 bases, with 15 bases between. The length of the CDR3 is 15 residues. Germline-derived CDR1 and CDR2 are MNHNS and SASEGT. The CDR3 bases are TGTGCCAGCAGTAACCAGGGAGTCGGCAACTATGGCTACACCTTC. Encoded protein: CASSNQGVGNYGYTF.

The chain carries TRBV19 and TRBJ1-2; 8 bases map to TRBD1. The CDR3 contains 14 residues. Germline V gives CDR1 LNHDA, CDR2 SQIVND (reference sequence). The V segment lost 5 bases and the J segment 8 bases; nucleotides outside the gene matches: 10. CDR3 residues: CASSLRTGFGGYTF. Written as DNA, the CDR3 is TGTGCCAGTAGTTTAAGGACAGGGTTCGGCGGCTACACCTTC.

The CDR3 DNA is TGCGCCAGCAGCCAAGGTACCTCCAGTCTCATGGAGTCGGCAGATACGCAGTATTTT. Amino acid sequence: CASSQGTSSLMESADTQYF. The chain employs TRBV4-3 and TRBJ2-3; no definite D call. The CDR3 runs 19 residues. Trimming took off 1 base at V and 4 bases at J, with 24 bases between the two ends. Germline V CDR1 and CDR2: LGHNA, YSLEER.

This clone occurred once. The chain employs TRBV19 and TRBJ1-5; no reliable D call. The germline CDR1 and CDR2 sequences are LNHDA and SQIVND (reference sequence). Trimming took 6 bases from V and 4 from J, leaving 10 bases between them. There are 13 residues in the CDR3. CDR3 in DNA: TGTGCCAGTAGCGGAGGCTGGAATCAGCCCCAGCATTTT. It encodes CASSGGWNQPQHF. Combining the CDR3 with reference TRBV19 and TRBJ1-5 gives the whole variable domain DGGITQSPKYLFRKEGQNVTLSCEQNLNHDAMYWYRQDPGQGLRLIYYSQIVNDFQKGDIAEGYSVSREKKESFPLTVTSAQKNPTAFYLCASSGGWNQPQHFGDGTRLSIL.

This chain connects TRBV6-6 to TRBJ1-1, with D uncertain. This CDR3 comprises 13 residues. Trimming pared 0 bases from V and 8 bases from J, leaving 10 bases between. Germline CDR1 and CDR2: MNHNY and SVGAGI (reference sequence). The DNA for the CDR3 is TGTGCCAGCAGTTACTCTGGAAGAGAGGAAGCTTTCTTT. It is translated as CASSYSGREEAFF.

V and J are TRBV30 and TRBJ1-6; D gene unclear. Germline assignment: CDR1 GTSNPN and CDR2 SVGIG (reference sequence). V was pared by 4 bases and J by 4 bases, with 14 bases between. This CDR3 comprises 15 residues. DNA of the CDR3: TGTGCCTGGACCGCCCACAGATTATATAATTCACCCCTCCACTTT. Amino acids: CAWTAHRLYNSPLHF.

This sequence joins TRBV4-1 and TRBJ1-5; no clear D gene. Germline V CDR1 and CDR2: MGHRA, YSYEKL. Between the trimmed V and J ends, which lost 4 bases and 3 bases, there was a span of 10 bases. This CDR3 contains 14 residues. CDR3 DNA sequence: TGCGCCAGCAGCCTCCTTTGGATCAATCAGCCCCAGCATTTT. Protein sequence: CASSLLWINQPQHF.

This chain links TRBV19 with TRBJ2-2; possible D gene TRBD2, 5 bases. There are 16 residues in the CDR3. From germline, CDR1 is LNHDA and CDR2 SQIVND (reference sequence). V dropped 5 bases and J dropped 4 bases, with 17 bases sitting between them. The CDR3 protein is CASSVGGSLLTGELFF. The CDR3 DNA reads TGTGCCAGTAGTGTAGGAGGCTCCTTGCTCACCGGGGAGCTGTTTTTT.

CDR3 sequence (DNA): TGCAGCGTTGACTCCGGGAATCCTGGCTACACCTTC. Translated: CSVDSGNPGYTF. The chain links TRBV29-1 to TRBJ1-2; no reliable D call. From germline, CDR1 is SQVTM and CDR2 ANQGSEA. The CDR3 spans 12 residues. Trimming pared 3 bases from V and 7 bases from J, leaving 12 bases between.

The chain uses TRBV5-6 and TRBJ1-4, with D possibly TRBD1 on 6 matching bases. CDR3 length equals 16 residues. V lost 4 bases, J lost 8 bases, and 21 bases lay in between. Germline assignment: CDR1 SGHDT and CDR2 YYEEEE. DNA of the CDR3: TGTGCCAGCAGCCCCCGGGGGGGCAGGGGCAAGGAAAAACTGTTTTTT. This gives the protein CASSPRGGRGKEKLFF.